These T cell receptor beta chains were read from a single sample in a study of blood T cell repertoires in COVID-19. TCRdb's copy holds only in-frame clones and misses some; the assay was immunoSEQ multiplex PCR. The sample gives 540,000 or so clones, roughly nine tenths of which show up once; about 8% is in the top ten. The sample comprised peripheral blood. The receptors originated from a woman aged 50 to 60 with COVID-19, enrolled during active disease. Both conserved end residues are part of each CDR3. Each record gives: D gene, clone size, J gene, V gene, CDR3 DNA, CDR3 protein. A D gene is named only where the DNA matches it firmly. A row's size may be missing; if present it is once, few, many or a size class.

d_call: TRBD1; clone_size: -; j_call: TRBJ1-4; v_call: TRBV19; cdr3_nt: TGTGCCAGTAGTATGGGCGGCGGGACAGGTTTTGAAAAACTGTTTTTT; cdr3_aa: CASSMGGGTGFEKLFF
d_call: -; clone_size: -; j_call: TRBJ2-5; v_call: TRBV29-1; cdr3_nt: TGCAGCGTTGAAGATTTAACTGTCCAAGAGACCCAGTACTTC; cdr3_aa: CSVEDLTVQETQYF
d_call: TRBD2; clone_size: -; j_call: TRBJ2-7; v_call: TRBV7-8; cdr3_nt: TGTGCCAGCAGCCTAGGGACTAGCGGGGGGGCTAGGACCTACGAGCAGTACTTC; cdr3_aa: CASSLGTSGGARTYEQYF
d_call: -; clone_size: -; j_call: TRBJ2-7; v_call: TRBV12-5; cdr3_nt: TGTGCTAGTGGTTTGGTAAATGACAGGGACTGGGCCCACGAGCAGTACTTC; cdr3_aa: CASGLVNDRDWAHEQYF
d_call: TRBD1; clone_size: -; j_call: TRBJ2-7; v_call: TRBV28; cdr3_nt: TGTGCCAGCAGGCGGACAGGGGGGTCCTACGAGCAGTACTTC; cdr3_aa: CASRRTGGSYEQYF
d_call: -; clone_size: -; j_call: TRBJ2-1; v_call: TRBV5-1; cdr3_nt: TGCGCCAGCAGCTTGGGCCGGAATGAGCAGTTCTTC; cdr3_aa: CASSLGRNEQFF
d_call: TRBD2; clone_size: -; j_call: TRBJ2-1; v_call: TRBV9; cdr3_nt: TGTGCCAGCAGCCTAGCGGGGGGTACCAATGAGCAGTTCTTC; cdr3_aa: CASSLAGGTNEQFF
d_call: -; clone_size: -; j_call: TRBJ1-3; v_call: TRBV6-5; cdr3_nt: TGTGCCAGCAGTCGAGACACCATATATTTT; cdr3_aa: CASSRDTIYF
d_call: TRBD1; clone_size: -; j_call: TRBJ2-3; v_call: TRBV19; cdr3_nt: TGTGCCATGTGGACAGGGGGCACAGATACGCAGTATTTT; cdr3_aa: CAMWTGGTDTQYF
d_call: -; clone_size: -; j_call: TRBJ2-3; v_call: TRBV12-3/TRBV12-4; cdr3_nt: TGTGCCAGCATGGGGGGACCCTCAGATACGCAGTATTTT; cdr3_aa: CASMGGPSDTQYF
d_call: -; clone_size: -; j_call: TRBJ1-5; v_call: TRBV7-9; cdr3_nt: TGTGCCAGCAGCCAGGGTAGCAATCAGCCCCAGCATTTT; cdr3_aa: CASSQGSNQPQHF
d_call: -; clone_size: -; j_call: TRBJ1-2; v_call: TRBV19; cdr3_nt: TGTGCCAGTAGAGGGGGGGACTATGGCTACACCTTC; cdr3_aa: CASRGGDYGYTF
d_call: -; clone_size: -; j_call: TRBJ2-1; v_call: TRBV12-5; cdr3_nt: TGTGCTAGTGGTTCCTATAACTACAATGAGCAGTTCTTC; cdr3_aa: CASGSYNYNEQFF
d_call: TRBD1; clone_size: -; j_call: TRBJ1-2; v_call: TRBV6-1; cdr3_nt: TGTGCCAGCAGTGGAGGTGGGGACAGTCTCCTCTATGGCTACACCTTC; cdr3_aa: CASSGGGDSLLYGYTF
d_call: -; clone_size: few; j_call: TRBJ1-2; v_call: TRBV27; cdr3_nt: TGTGCCAGCAGTCCCCGGGACAATAACTATGGCTACACCTTC; cdr3_aa: CASSPRDNNYGYTF
d_call: -; clone_size: -; j_call: TRBJ1-1; v_call: TRBV7-9; cdr3_nt: TGTGCCAGCACGATGTCAGGAACTGAAGCTTTCTTT; cdr3_aa: CASTMSGTEAFF
d_call: TRBD1; clone_size: -; j_call: TRBJ2-7; v_call: TRBV27; cdr3_nt: TGTGCCAGCAGTTTAACCGTTGGGACAGGGAGGAACGAGCAGTACTTC; cdr3_aa: CASSLTVGTGRNEQYF
d_call: -; clone_size: -; j_call: TRBJ2-7; v_call: TRBV12-3/TRBV12-4; cdr3_nt: TGTGCCAGCAGTTTAGCGCCAGCGTTCGAGCAGTACTTC; cdr3_aa: CASSLAPAFEQYF
d_call: -; clone_size: -; j_call: TRBJ1-2; v_call: TRBV5-4; cdr3_nt: TGTGCCAGCAGCTCCGACAGCTATGGCTACACCTTC; cdr3_aa: CASSSDSYGYTF
d_call: TRBD2; clone_size: -; j_call: TRBJ2-1; v_call: TRBV5-4; cdr3_nt: TGTGCCAGCACCGGAAGGACTAGCGGGGGGGATGAGCAGTTCTTC; cdr3_aa: CASTGRTSGGDEQFF
d_call: -; clone_size: -; j_call: TRBJ1-4; v_call: TRBV3-1/TRBV3-2; cdr3_nt: TGTGCCAGCAGCCAGATCCGGTGGGAAAAACTGTTTTTT; cdr3_aa: CASSQIRWEKLFF
d_call: TRBD1; clone_size: -; j_call: TRBJ1-1; v_call: TRBV6-2/TRBV6-3; cdr3_nt: TGTGCCAGCAGCCCGGGACAGACCGTCACTGAAGCTTTCTTT; cdr3_aa: CASSPGQTVTEAFF
d_call: -; clone_size: -; j_call: TRBJ2-3; v_call: TRBV9; cdr3_nt: TGTGCCAGCAGCCATCCCCCCGCTGAGGCATCAGATACGCAGTATTTT; cdr3_aa: CASSHPPAEASDTQYF
d_call: TRBD1; clone_size: -; j_call: TRBJ1-2; v_call: TRBV5-1; cdr3_nt: TGCGCCAGCAGCTTCGACAGGGACAATGGCTACACCTTC; cdr3_aa: CASSFDRDNGYTF
d_call: TRBD1; clone_size: -; j_call: TRBJ2-3; v_call: TRBV3-1/TRBV3-2; cdr3_nt: TGTGCCAGCAGCCAGGGGCCGGGACAGGGGGCAGATACGCAGTATTTT; cdr3_aa: CASSQGPGQGADTQYF
d_call: -; clone_size: -; j_call: TRBJ2-7; v_call: TRBV9; cdr3_nt: TGTGCCAGCAGCGTATCCGGGGAGCCATACCCCTACGAGCAGTACTTC; cdr3_aa: CASSVSGEPYPYEQYF
d_call: -; clone_size: -; j_call: TRBJ2-7; v_call: TRBV5-5; cdr3_nt: TGTGCCAGCAGCTTGGCCCCTATGGGGAGCCACGAGCAGTACTTC; cdr3_aa: CASSLAPMGSHEQYF